One sample yielded the 27 T cell receptor beta chains listed below, sequenced in a study of T-cell memory formation after mild COVID-19. TCRdb passed the 5' RACE reads through MiXCR, listing each CDR3 protein once. Of about 350,000 distinct CDR3 sequences in the sample, around 13% are singletons; the top ten hold 22%. The sample taken for sequencing was PBMCs or a T cell subset sorted from them (not recorded which). The receptors were sampled from a man younger than 35 who had mild COVID-19 (a few samples of this study predate the infection). Cell type and time point are not known.

This clonotype was detected a few times. V usage is TRBV5-1 and J usage is TRBJ2-1, with TRBD1 as a possible D gene (6 bases). Deletions cut 0 bases from V and 4 bases from J, with 8 bases between. Germline CDR1 SGHRS, CDR2 YFSETQ. The length of the CDR3 is 14 residues. CDR3 amino acids: CASSLGTDYNEQFF. The CDR3 DNA is TGCGCCAGCAGCTTGGGGACAGATTACAATGAGCAGTTCTTC.

This clonotype occurred a few times. This chain connects TRBV7-3 to TRBJ2-3; possible D gene TRBD2, 6 bases. The germline V gene encodes CDR1 SGHTA and CDR2 FQGTGA. This CDR3 is 14 amino acids long. The V end lost 8 bases, the J end lost 1 base, and 13 bases lay between the germline ends. The CDR3 region has the DNA TGTGCCAGCGCACTCGGACTACGCACAGATACGCAGTATTTT. It specifies CASALGLRTDTQYF.

This clonotype showed up just a few times. CDR3 in DNA: TGTGCCAGCAGTGAATTTTCAGCAGATACGCAGTATTTT. Amino acid sequence: CASSEFSADTQYF. This sequence joins TRBV6-1 and TRBJ2-3; no clear D gene. The V and J ends lost 2 bases and 4 bases respectively, with 7 bases between them. The CDR3 is 13 residues long. CDR1 and CDR2 (germline): MNHNS, SASEGT.

There are a few counts of this clonotype. The chain couples TRBV28 to TRBJ2-3, with 7 bases lining up with TRBD1. Looked up from germline, CDR1 is MDHEN and CDR2 is SYDVKM. The ends lost 6 bases at V and 2 bases at J; junction bases unmatched: 17. The CDR3 consists of 18 residues. The CDR3 region has the DNA TGTGCCAGCAGAACTGGGACAGAAGGTACACGTCCCACAGATACGCAGTATTTT. Translation gives CASRTGTEGTRPTDTQYF.

The sample holds a few counts of this clonotype. The chain couples TRBV2 to TRBJ1-1; D remains unclear. Germline lookup yields CDR1 SNHLY and CDR2 FYNNEI. This CDR3 region has 13 residues. Trimming took 8 bases from V and 1 from J, leaving 11 bases between them. In nucleotides, the CDR3 is TGTGCCAGCCTGGACTTGGGGAACACTGAAGCTTTCTTT. This gives the protein CASLDLGNTEAFF.

This chain links TRBV12-3 or TRBV12-4 with TRBJ2-2; unclear D gene. The CDR3 has 15 residues. Trimming took off 5 bases at V and 4 bases at J, with 14 bases between the two ends. Here the CDR3 reads CASSGVTVGTGELFF. The CDR3 DNA reads TGTGCCAGCAGTGGGGTGACGGTGGGCACCGGGGAGCTGTTTTTT.

The chain carries TRBV9 and TRBJ2-3, with D possibly called TRBD1 or TRBD2 (5 bases each). Germline CDR1 is SGDLS and CDR2 is YYNGEE. Trimming took off 3 bases at V and 6 bases at J, with 23 bases between the two ends. The CDR3 contains 17 residues. CDR3 DNA: TGTGCCAGCAGCGCTCCCCGGGACCAAGGGATCGCGGATACGCAGTATTTT. Protein: CASSAPRDQGIADTQYF.

This chain uses TRBV2 with TRBJ1-2; no reliable D call. Germline loops: CDR1 SNHLY, CDR2 FYNNEI. The CDR3 consists of 12 residues. Trimming pared 7 bases from V and 5 bases from J, leaving 11 bases between. CDR3 region: CASTGRLYGYTF. CDR3 coding DNA: TGTGCCAGCACGGGCAGACTTTATGGCTACACCTTC.

In its sample, this clonotype was seen many times. DNA for the CDR3: TGTGCCAGCAGTGAACAGACTAGCGGGGCAGATACGCAGTATTTT. Translated: CASSEQTSGADTQYF. This chain connects TRBV6-4 to TRBJ2-3, with 11 positions matching TRBD2. The ends lost 3 bases at V and 4 bases at J; junction bases unmatched: 3. CDR1 is MRHNA, CDR2 SNTAGT, per germline. The CDR3 covers 15 residues.

This clonotype occurred a few times. The chain recombines TRBV7-9 with TRBJ2-1, with a possible D match to TRBD1 (6 bases). In germline, CDR1 is SEHNR, CDR2 FQNEAQ (reference sequence). The CDR3 loop spans 17 amino acids. V was clipped by 5 bases and J by 2 bases, with 19 bases between them. CDR3 coding DNA: TGTGCCAGCAGCCCCCGTCCGGGGCAGGGGCCCTACAATGAGCAGTTCTTC. It specifies CASSPRPGQGPYNEQFF.

The chain joins TRBV10-1 to TRBJ2-7; perhaps TRBD2 as D (6 bases). Trimming pared 9 bases from V and 3 bases from J, leaving 24 bases between. Germline lookup yields CDR1 WNHNN and CDR2 SYGVQD (reference sequence). This CDR3 region has 16 residues. The DNA of the CDR3 is TGCGCCAGTATGGGGGGAACCCCCGAACCTGACTACGAGCAGTACTTC. This codes for CASMGGTPEPDYEQYF.

The CDR3 region is CASSQDKKGDRVLGQYV. The CDR3 nucleotides are TGCGCCAGCAGCCAAGACAAGAAAGGGGACCGAGTCCTTGGGCAGTACGTC. The rearrangement links TRBV4-3 to TRBJ2-7; D possibly uses TRBD1 or TRBD2 (5 bases each). V lost 0 bases to trimming and J lost 9 bases, with 24 bases between them. The CDR3 has 17 amino acids. The germline gives CDR1 LGHNA, CDR2 YSLEER.

This clonotype has more than one count but fewer than ten. The chain carries TRBV7-9 and TRBJ2-3; 7 bases are shared with TRBD1. V lost 5 bases and J lost 4; bases outside the gene matches: 9. This CDR3 comprises 15 residues. The germline V gene encodes CDR1 SEHNR and CDR2 FQNEAQ (reference sequence). The CDR3 protein is CASSTFETGSDTQYF. In DNA, the CDR3 is TGTGCCAGCAGCACTTTCGAGACAGGGTCAGATACGCAGTATTTT.

The chain uses TRBV6-6 and TRBJ2-1; D is possibly TRBD1 (5 bases). CDR1 and CDR2 (germline): MNHNY, SVGAGI (reference sequence). The CDR3 totals 15 residues. Trimming cost V 2 bases and J 9 bases, with 17 bases left between them. The chain's CDR3 is CASSYMVRERGEQFF. DNA for the CDR3: TGTGCCAGCAGTTACATGGTCAGGGAAAGGGGTGAGCAGTTCTTC.

This clonotype was seen a few times. The rearrangement links TRBV6-5 to TRBJ1-2; D is unclear. This CDR3 is built from 16 residues. Deletions cut 2 bases from V and 2 bases from J, with 15 bases between. CDR1 MNHEY and CDR2 SVGAGI come from the germline V gene. CDR3 sequence reads: CASSYRTATSNYGYTF. For the CDR3, the DNA is TGTGCCAGCAGTTACCGGACCGCTACTTCCAACTATGGCTACACCTTC.

The chain has TRBV27 and TRBJ1-6; D is undetermined. The CDR3 consists of 12 residues. Per germline, CDR1 MNHEY and CDR2 SMNVEV (reference sequence). V was cut by 3 bases and J by 13 bases, with 10 bases left in between. The CDR3 spells CASSFPRRPLHF. DNA for the CDR3: TGTGCCAGCAGTTTTCCCCGAAGGCCCCTCCACTTT.

The rearrangement uses TRBV12-3 or TRBV12-4 and TRBJ1-6; D unclear. Between the trimmed V and J ends, which lost 8 bases and 5 bases, there was a span of 7 bases. This CDR3 comprises 12 residues. The CDR3, as DNA: TGTGCCAGCGAGGGCGATAATTCACCCCTCCACTTT. Amino acid sequence: CASEGDNSPLHF.

This clonotype was recorded a few times. In DNA, the CDR3 is TGTGCCAGCAGTTTCTTACAGGGGGAGAGCTCCTACGAGCAGTACTTC. This sequence encodes CASSFLQGESSYEQYF. The V and J genes are TRBV27 and TRBJ2-7, with TRBD1 identical over 8 bases. The V gene end was trimmed by 3 bases and the J gene end by 0 bases; junction bases not matched to a gene: 7. This CDR3 has 16 amino acids. The germline V gene encodes CDR1 MNHEY and CDR2 SMNVEV (reference sequence).

In this sample, this clonotype turned up a few times. The V gene is TRBV18, the J gene TRBJ2-2, with 7 bases matching TRBD1. The CDR3 runs to 15 residues. Germline V gene sequence: CDR1 KGHSH, CDR2 LQKENI. J lost 7 bases, V lost 3 bases, and 8 bases had no gene match. CDR3 bases: TGTGCCAGCTCACCGGGACAGTTGGTTGACGGGGAGCTGTTTTTT. Its translation: CASSPGQLVDGELFF.

This chain uses TRBV7-2 with TRBJ1-6; no reliable D call. The CDR3 consists of 16 residues. Germline CDR1 reads SGHTA; CDR2 reads FQGNSA. Trimming removed 2 bases at V and 3 bases at J, with 11 bases between. The CDR3 is CASSLPKLYYNSPLHF. CDR3 nucleotide sequence: TGTGCCAGCAGCTTACCGAAACTATACTATAATTCACCCCTCCACTTT.

In this sample, this clonotype turned up a few times. The chain uses TRBV20-1 and TRBJ1-5; perhaps TRBD1 as D (6 bases). V was shortened by 1 base and J by 7 bases, with 26 bases between the two germline ends. Germline lookup yields CDR1 DFQATT and CDR2 SNEGSKA (reference sequence). The CDR3 contains 18 residues. CDR3 nucleotides: TGCAGTGCTAGAGCAAACTGGGTTGCAGGGGAGAAAGGGCAGCCCCAGCATTTT. Translation: CSARANWVAGEKGQPQHF.

This clonotype was observed a handful of times. The J gene is TRBJ2-3, the V gene TRBV7-3; possibly TRBD2 for D (7 bases). There are 14 residues in the CDR3. Germline loops: CDR1 SGHTA, CDR2 FQGTGA. Trimming removed 5 bases at V and 4 bases at J, with 13 bases between. The CDR3 nucleotides are TGTGCCAGCAGCCAACAGGGAGGGTCAGATACGCAGTATTTT. Protein product: CASSQQGGSDTQYF.

This clonotype has a handful of counts. The chain couples TRBV5-4 to TRBJ2-3; TRBD2 matches 7 bases. The CDR3 has 14 residues. V dropped 5 bases and J dropped 0; count of bases not matched to a gene: 3. Germline values: CDR1 SGHNT, CDR2 YYREEE (reference sequence). The CDR3 region is CASRRAGSTDTQYF. The CDR3 bases are TGTGCCAGCAGGAGAGCGGGGAGCACAGATACGCAGTATTTT.

The CDR3 reads CASSHLGGGSNYGYTF. Written as DNA, the CDR3 is TGTGCCAGCAGCCACTTAGGCGGGGGCAGTAACTATGGCTACACCTTC. This chain uses TRBV4-2 with TRBJ1-2; D perhaps matches TRBD1 (6 bases). CDR3 size: 16 residues. The V gene's germline CDR1 is LGHNA and CDR2 YNFKEQ. V lost 3 bases to trimming and J lost 1 base, with 15 bases between them.

This chain links TRBV5-4 with TRBJ2-7, with 9 bases identical to TRBD1. Germline CDR1 is SGHNT and CDR2 is YYREEE (reference sequence). Germline trimming cut 4 bases from V and 6 bases from J; bases unmatched to any gene: 17. There are 17 residues in the CDR3. CDR3: CASSVRLGTGLGFEQYF. The DNA for the CDR3 is TGTGCCAGCAGCGTTCGTCTCGGGACAGGGTTGGGGTTCGAGCAGTACTTC. Based on the CDR3 plus reference TRBV5-4 and TRBJ2-7, the full variable domain is ETGVTQSPTHLIKTRGQQVTLRCSSQSGHNTVSWYQQALGQGPQFIFQYYREEENGRGNFPPRFSGLQFPNYSSELNVNALELDDSALYLCASSVRLGTGLGFEQYFGPGTRLTVT.

CDR3 in amino acids: CASSLPGREYGYTF. The CDR3 region has the DNA TGTGCCAGCAGCTTACCCGGGAGGGAGTATGGCTACACCTTC. J is TRBJ1-2 and V is TRBV7-2; D remains unclear. The CDR3 length is 14 residues. From germline, CDR1 is SGHTA and CDR2 FQGNSA. The ends were cut back, 2 bases at V and 5 bases at J, with 12 bases in the middle.

The chain couples TRBV7-9 to TRBJ2-7; D gene uncertain. The germline V and J ends were trimmed by 0 bases and 5 bases, with 8 bases remaining between them. CDR1 and CDR2 from the germline V gene are SEHNR and FQNEAQ (reference sequence). This CDR3 has 13 residues. CDR3: CASSLAMTDEQYF. In DNA, the CDR3 is TGTGCCAGCAGCTTAGCTATGACGGACGAGCAGTACTTC.